This T cell receptor beta chain stems from a study of control samples from healthy donors and cancer patients (TCRdb year 2020). Details on this clone: It has no known antigen specificity. Base qualities are not recorded, but no much larger clone differs from it by a single base.

Taken from the germline V gene (reference sequence), the CDR1 and CDR2 loops are LNHNV and YYDKDF. The CDR3 contains 15 residues, cysteine and phenylalanine counted. The DNA shown is the 45-base CDR3, in frame from base 1. V sheds 5 bases and J sheds 1 base, leaving 9 bases between their ends. Library method: the immunoSEQ multiplex PCR assay. The table comes from immuneACCESS by way of TCRdb, which keeps in-frame sequences with V and J called. Part of the clones is missing from these tables; in studies checked, under half for an unresolved V gene and the rest for unknown reasons. The table for this sample lists some 150,000 clones; roughly 89% of them were counted only once. The ten largest account for 7.1% of the sample.

The rearrangement joined TRBV15 to TRBJ2-6, with no confidently assigned D gene. This clonotype was sampled from a man younger than 35 in good health. The sequenced material came from blood. Here the CDR3 is given as CATSSRSSGANVLTF. The bases read TGTGCCACCAGCTCAAGGAGTTCTGGGGCCAACGTCCTGACTTTC.